The subject of this entry is one T cell receptor (beta chain). Its antigen is still unknown. This table comes from immunoSEQ multiplex PCR, and its TCRdb copy is limited to in-frame clones, with some not included. The sample records 150,000 or so clones, less than 95% being singletons. The sample comes from a study of T cell responses to AZD1222 COVID-19 vaccine. Study findings and constraints: Clonal diversity may have been underestimated, and the donors were mostly white British, with more females than males. After two AZD1222 doses, spike-specific TCR breadth and depth rose versus day 0. Reports indicate that nearly half of spike-specific TCRs are directed at unmutated variant regions.

V lost 1 base and J lost 8; bases outside the gene matches: 7. Germline assignment: CDR1 SGHAT and CDR2 FQDESV (reference sequence). The CDR3 covers 16 residues. The chain employs TRBV11-1 and TRBJ2-3; TRBD2 matches 12 bases. The origin of this receptor is an adult who received the AZD1222 COVID-19 vaccine. The sample was peripheral blood, taken 28 days after the second AZD1222 dose. CDR3: CASSLGTSGALGTQYF. CDR3 DNA: TGTGCCAGCAGCTTAGGGACTAGCGGGGCTCTAGGTACGCAGTATTTT.